This TCR beta chain originates from a study of T cells after yellow fever vaccination. Germline lookup yields CDR1 SGHRS and CDR2 YFSETQ. The CDR3 is 14 residues long. V was trimmed by 0 bases and J by 5 bases, leaving 8 bases between them. TCRdb reprocessed the 5' RACE reads via MiXCR and lists one record per CDR3 protein. The table has approximately 300,000 distinct CDR3 sequences, 6.8% seen once. The source of this sequence is a man between 18 and 35 years old who received the YFV17D yellow fever vaccine. The sample in question was PBMCs, obtained roughly 45 days after the first yellow fever vaccination. The chain couples TRBV5-1 to TRBJ1-4; D is unclear. CDR3 bases: TGCGCCAGCAGCTTGGACCAACTAAATGAAAAACTGTTTTTT. Encoded protein: CASSLDQLNEKLFF.